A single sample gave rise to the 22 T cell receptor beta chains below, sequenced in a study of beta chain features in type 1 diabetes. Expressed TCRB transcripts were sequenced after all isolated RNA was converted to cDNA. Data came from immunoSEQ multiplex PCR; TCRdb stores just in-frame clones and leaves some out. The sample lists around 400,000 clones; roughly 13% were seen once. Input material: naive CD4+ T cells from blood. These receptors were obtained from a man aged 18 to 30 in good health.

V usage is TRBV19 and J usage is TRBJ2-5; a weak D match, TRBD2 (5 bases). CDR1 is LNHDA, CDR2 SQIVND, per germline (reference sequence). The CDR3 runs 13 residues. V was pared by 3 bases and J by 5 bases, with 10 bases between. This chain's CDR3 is CASSMRGRETQYF. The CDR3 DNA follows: TGTGCCAGTAGTATGCGAGGGCGGGAGACCCAGTACTTC.

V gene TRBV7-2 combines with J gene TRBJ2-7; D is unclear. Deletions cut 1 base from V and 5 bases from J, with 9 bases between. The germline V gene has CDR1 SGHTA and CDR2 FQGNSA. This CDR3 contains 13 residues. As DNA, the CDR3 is TGTGCCAGCAGCTTAGGAGTAGCCAACGAGCAGTACTTC. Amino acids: CASSLGVANEQYF.

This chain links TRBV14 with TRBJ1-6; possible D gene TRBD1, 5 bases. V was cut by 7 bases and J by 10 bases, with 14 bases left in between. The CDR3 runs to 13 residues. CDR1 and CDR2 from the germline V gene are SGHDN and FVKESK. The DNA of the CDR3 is TGTGCCAGCACCCGGGCCCAGGGCTCACCCCTCCACTTT. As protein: CASTRAQGSPLHF.

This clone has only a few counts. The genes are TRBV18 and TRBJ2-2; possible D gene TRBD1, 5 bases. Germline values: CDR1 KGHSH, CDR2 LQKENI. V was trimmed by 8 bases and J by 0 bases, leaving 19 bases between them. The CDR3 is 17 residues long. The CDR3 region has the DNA TGTGCCAGCCAACAAGGAATCCGGACATCGAACACCGGGGAGCTGTTTTTT. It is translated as CASQQGIRTSNTGELFF.

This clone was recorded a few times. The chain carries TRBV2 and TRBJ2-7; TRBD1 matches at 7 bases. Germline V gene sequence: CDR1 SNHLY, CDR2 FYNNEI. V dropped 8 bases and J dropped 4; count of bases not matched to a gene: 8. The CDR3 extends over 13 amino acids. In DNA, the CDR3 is TGTGCCAGCCAGACAGGGAATGGTTACGAGCAGTACTTC. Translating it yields CASQTGNGYEQYF.

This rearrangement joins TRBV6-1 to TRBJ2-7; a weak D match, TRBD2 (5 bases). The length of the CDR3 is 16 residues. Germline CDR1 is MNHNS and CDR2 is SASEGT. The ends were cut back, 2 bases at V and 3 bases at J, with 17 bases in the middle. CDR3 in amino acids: CASSEPNGPEGYEQYF. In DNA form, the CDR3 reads TGTGCCAGCAGTGAACCAAACGGGCCCGAGGGCTACGAGCAGTACTTC.

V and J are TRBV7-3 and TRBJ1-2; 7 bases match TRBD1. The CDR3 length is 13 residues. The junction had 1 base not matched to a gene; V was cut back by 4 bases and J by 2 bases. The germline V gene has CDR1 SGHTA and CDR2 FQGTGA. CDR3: CASSSGQNYGYTF. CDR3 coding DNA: TGTGCCAGCAGCTCGGGACAGAACTATGGCTACACCTTC.

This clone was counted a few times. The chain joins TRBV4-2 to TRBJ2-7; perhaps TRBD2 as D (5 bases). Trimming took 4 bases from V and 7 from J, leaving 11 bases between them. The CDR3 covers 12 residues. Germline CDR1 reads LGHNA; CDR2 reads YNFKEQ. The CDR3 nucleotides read TGTGCCAGCAGCCCCGTTTCGGGGGAGCAGTACTTC. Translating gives CASSPVSGEQYF.

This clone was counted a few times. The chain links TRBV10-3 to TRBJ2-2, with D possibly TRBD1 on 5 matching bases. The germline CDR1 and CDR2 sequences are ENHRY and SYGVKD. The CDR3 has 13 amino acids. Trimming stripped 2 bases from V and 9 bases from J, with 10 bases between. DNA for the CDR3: TGTGCCATCAGTGAGGAGTGGACACGGGAGCTGTTTTTT. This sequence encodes CAISEEWTRELFF.

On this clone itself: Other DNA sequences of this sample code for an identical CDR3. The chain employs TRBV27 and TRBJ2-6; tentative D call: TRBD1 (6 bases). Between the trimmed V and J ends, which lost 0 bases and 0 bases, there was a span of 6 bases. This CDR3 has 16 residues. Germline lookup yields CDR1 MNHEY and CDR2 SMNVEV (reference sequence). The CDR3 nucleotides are TGTGCCAGCAGTTTATCAGGGGGCTCTGGGGCCAACGTCCTGACTTTC. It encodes CASSLSGGSGANVLTF.

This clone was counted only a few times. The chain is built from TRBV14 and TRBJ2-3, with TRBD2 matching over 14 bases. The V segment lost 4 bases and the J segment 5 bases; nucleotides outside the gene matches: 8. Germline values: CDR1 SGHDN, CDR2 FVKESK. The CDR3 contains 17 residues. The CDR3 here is CASSLPHGTSGGDTQYF. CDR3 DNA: TGTGCCAGCAGCCTTCCTCACGGGACTAGCGGGGGAGATACGCAGTATTTT.

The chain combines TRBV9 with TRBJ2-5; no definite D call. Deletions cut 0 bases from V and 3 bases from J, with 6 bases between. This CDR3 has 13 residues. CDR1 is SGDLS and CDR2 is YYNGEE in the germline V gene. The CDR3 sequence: CASSVGTEETQYF. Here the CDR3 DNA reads TGTGCCAGCAGCGTAGGAACGGAAGAGACCCAGTACTTC.

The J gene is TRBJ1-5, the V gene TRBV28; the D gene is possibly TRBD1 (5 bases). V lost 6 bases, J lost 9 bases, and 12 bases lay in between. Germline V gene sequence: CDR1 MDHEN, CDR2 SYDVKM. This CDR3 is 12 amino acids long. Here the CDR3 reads CASRPTGPPQHF. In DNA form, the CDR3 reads TGTGCCAGCAGACCTACAGGTCCGCCCCAGCATTTT.

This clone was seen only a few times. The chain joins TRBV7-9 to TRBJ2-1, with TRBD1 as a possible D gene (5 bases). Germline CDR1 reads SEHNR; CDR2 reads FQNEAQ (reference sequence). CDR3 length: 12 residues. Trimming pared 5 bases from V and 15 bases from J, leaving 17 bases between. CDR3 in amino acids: CASSRLQGRLFF. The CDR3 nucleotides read TGTGCCAGCAGCCGACTTCAGGGAAGATTGTTCTTC.

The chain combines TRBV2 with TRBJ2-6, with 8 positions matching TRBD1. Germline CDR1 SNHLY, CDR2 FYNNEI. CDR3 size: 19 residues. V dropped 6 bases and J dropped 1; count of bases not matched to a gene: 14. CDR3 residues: CASSRTRTGIASGANVLTF. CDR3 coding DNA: TGTGCCAGCAGCCGAACCCGGACAGGGATAGCTTCTGGGGCCAACGTCCTGACTTTC.

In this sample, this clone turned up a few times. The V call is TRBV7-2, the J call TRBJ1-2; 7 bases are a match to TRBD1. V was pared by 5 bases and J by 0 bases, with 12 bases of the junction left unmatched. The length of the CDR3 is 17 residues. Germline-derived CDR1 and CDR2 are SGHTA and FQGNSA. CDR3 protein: CASSARKGTAANYGYTF. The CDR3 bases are TGTGCCAGCAGCGCCAGAAAGGGGACAGCTGCTAACTATGGCTACACCTTC. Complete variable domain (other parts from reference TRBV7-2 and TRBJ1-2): GAGVSQSPSNKVTEKGKDVELRCDPISGHTALYWYRQSLGQGLEFLIYFQGNSAPDKSGLPSDRFSAERTGGSVSTLTIQRTQQEDSAVYLCASSARKGTAANYGYTFGSGTRLTVV.

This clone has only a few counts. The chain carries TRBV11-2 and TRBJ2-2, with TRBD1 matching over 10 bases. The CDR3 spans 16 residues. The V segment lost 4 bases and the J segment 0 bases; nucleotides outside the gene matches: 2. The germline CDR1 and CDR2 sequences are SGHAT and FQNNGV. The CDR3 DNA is TGTGCCAGCAGCTGGGGGACAGGGGCGAACACCGGGGAGCTGTTTTTT. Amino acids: CASSWGTGANTGELFF. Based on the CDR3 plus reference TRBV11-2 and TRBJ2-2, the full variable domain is EAGVAQSPRYKIIEKRQSVAFWCNPISGHATLYWYQQILGQGPKLLIQFQNNGVVDDSQLPKDRFSAERLKGVDSTLKIQPAKLEDSAVYLCASSWGTGANTGELFFGEGSRLTVL.

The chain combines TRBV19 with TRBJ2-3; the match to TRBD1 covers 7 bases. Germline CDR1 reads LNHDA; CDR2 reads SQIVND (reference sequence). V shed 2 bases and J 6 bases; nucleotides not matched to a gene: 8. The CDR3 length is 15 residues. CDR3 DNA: TGTGCCAGTAGTATATGGGGACAGCTATCCGATACGCAGTATTTT. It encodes CASSIWGQLSDTQYF. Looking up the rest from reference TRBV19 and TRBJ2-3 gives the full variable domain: DGGITQSPKYLFRKEGQNVTLSCEQNLNHDAMYWYRQDPGQGLRLIYYSQIVNDFQKGDIAEGYSVSREKKESFPLTVTSAQKNPTAFYLCASSIWGQLSDTQYFGPGTRLTVL.

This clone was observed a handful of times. CDR3 residues: CASSWGQAYEQYF. DNA of the CDR3: TGCGCCAGCAGCTGGGGACAGGCCTACGAGCAGTACTTC. This rearrangement joins TRBV5-1 to TRBJ2-7; TRBD1 matches at 8 bases. V shed 3 bases, J shed 2 bases, and the junction held 1 base outside the gene matches. The germline gives CDR1 SGHRS, CDR2 YFSETQ. CDR3 length equals 13 residues.

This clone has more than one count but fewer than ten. CDR3 sequence reads: CASSYPMGGEPGELFF. CDR3 nucleotide sequence: TGTGCCAGCAGTTACCCCATGGGCGGGGAACCCGGGGAGCTGTTTTTT. The chain links TRBV6-6 to TRBJ2-2; tentative D call: TRBD2 (6 bases). Trimming shortened V by 2 bases and J by 6 bases, and 16 bases separated the two germline ends. Germline values: CDR1 MNHNY, CDR2 SVGAGI (reference sequence). The CDR3 extends over 16 amino acids.

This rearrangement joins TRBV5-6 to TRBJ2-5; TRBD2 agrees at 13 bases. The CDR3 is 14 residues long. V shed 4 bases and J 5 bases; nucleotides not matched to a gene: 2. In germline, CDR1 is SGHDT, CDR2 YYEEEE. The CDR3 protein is CASSRTSGSETQYF. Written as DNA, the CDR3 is TGTGCCAGCAGCCGGACTAGCGGGAGTGAGACCCAGTACTTC.

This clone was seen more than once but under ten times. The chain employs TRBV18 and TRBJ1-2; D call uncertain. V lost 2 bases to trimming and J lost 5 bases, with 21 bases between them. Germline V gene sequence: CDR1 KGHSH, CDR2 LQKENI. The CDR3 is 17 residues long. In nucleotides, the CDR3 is TGTGCCAGCTCACCAGTTACGAAGTCAGCCCTGGAGTATGGCTACACCTTC. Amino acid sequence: CASSPVTKSALEYGYTF.